This T cell receptor (beta chain) was obtained from a study of response to subunit inactivated influenza vaccine. The CDR3 contains 13 residues. Germline CDR1 reads MNHNY; CDR2 reads SVGAGI (reference sequence). Between the trimmed V and J ends, which lost 0 bases and 7 bases, there was a span of 7 bases. One entry per CDR3 protein, called by TCRdb with MiXCR from the RT-PCR reads. The sample holds 180,000 or so distinct CDR3 sequences, roughly 12% seen once. The data also belong to a second study, concerning T cells expressing NK-cell markers. This second study says: 5'RACE template switching with UMIs produced the TCR beta cDNA. For a handful of donors, the dominant NKG2C+ clonotypes made up roughly 1.0-7.5% of their CD8+ T cells.

This receptor was identified in a man aged 45-65 years who received an inactivated influenza vaccine. The specimen was CD8+ T cells sorted from PBMCs, collected 11 to 12 days after vaccination. This sequence joins TRBV6-6 and TRBJ2-1; D unclear. The CDR3 reads CASSYSWLNEQFF. In DNA form, the CDR3 reads TGTGCCAGCAGTTACTCATGGCTAAATGAGCAGTTCTTC.